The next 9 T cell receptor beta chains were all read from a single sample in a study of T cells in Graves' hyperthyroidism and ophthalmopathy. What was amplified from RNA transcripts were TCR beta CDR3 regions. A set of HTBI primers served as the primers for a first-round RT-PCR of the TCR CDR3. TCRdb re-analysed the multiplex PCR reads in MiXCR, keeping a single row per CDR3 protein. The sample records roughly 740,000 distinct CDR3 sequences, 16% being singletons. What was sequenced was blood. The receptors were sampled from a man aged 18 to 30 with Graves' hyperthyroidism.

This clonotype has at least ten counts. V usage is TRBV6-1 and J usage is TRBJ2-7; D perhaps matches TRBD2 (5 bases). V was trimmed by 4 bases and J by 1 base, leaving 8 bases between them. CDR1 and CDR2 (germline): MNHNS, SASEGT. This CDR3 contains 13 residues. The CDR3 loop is CASSGGLSYEQYF. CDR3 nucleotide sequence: TGTGCCAGCAGTGGAGGGCTATCCTACGAGCAGTACTTC.

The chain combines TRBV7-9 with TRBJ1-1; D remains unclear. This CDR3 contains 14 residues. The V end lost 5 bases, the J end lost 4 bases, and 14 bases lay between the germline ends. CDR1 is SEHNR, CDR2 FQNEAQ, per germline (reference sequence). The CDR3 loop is CASSLVKPTTEAFF. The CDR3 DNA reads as TGTGCCAGCAGCCTAGTGAAGCCGACCACTGAAGCTTTCTTT.

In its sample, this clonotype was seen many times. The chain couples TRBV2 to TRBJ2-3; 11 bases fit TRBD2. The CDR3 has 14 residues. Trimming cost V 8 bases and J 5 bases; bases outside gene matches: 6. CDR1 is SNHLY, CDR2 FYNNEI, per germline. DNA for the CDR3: TGTGCCAGCTTTAGCGGGAGGGGTGGAGATACGCAGTATTTT. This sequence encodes CASFSGRGGDTQYF.

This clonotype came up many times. CDR3 sequence: CASSSRQGLREQYF. The DNA for the CDR3 is TGTGCCAGCAGCTCGAGGCAGGGGCTCCGCGAGCAGTACTTC. V and J are TRBV27 and TRBJ2-7, with D maybe TRBD1 (6 bases). Trimming removed 6 bases from V and 6 bases from J, with 18 bases in between. CDR3 length equals 14 residues. Germline values: CDR1 MNHEY, CDR2 SMNVEV (reference sequence).

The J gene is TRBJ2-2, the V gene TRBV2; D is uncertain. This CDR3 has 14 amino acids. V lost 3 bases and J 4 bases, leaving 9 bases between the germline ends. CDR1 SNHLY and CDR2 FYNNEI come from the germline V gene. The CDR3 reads CASSEDQITGELFF. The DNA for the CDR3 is TGTGCCAGCAGTGAGGACCAGATCACCGGGGAGCTGTTTTTT. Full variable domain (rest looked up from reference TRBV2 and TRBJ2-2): EPEVTQTPSHQVTQMGQEVILRCVPISNHLYFYWYRQILGQKVEFLVSFYNNEISEKSEIFDDQFSVERPDGSNFTLKIRSTKLEDSAMYFCASSEDQITGELFFGEGSRLTVL.

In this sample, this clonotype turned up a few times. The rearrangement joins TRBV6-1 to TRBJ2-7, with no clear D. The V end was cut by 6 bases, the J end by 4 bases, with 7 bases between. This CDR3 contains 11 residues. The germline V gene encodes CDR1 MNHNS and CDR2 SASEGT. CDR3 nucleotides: TGTGCCAGCAGCGTGAAATACGAGCAGTACTTC. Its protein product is CASSVKYEQYF.

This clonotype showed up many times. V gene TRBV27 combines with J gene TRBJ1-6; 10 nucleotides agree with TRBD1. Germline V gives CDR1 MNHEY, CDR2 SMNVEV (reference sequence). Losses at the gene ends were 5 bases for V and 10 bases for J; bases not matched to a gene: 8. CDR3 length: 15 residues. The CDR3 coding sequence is TGTGCCAGCAGTGTACCGGGACAGGGGTACTCACCCCTCCACTTT. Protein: CASSVPGQGYSPLHF.

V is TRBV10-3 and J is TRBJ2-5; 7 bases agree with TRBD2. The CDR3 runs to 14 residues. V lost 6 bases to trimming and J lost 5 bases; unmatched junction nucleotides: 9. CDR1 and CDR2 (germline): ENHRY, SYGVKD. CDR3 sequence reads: CAIRGAGSRETQYF. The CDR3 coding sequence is TGTGCCATCAGGGGAGCGGGGAGTCGGGAGACCCAGTACTTC.

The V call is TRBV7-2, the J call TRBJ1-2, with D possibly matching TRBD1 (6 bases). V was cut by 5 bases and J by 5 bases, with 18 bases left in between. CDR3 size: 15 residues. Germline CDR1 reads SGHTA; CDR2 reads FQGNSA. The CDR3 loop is CASSKWWGAGYGYTF. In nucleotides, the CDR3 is TGTGCCAGCAGCAAGTGGTGGGGGGCGGGGTATGGCTACACCTTC.